These 8 T cell receptor beta chains came from one sample sequenced in a study of T cells in Graves' hyperthyroidism and ophthalmopathy. RNA transcripts yielded amplified TCR beta CDR3 regions. The primer set for the first-round RT-PCR of the TCR CDR3 was HTBI. MiXCR, applied by TCRdb to the multiplex PCR reads, yields one record per CDR3 protein. The sample yields 530,000 or so distinct CDR3 sequences, roughly 50% seen once. Sequenced input: peripheral blood or thyroid tissue (not recorded which). The receptor set was obtained from a woman younger than 30 with Graves' hyperthyroidism.

This clonotype was recorded at least ten times. The CDR3 nucleotides read TGTGCCAGCAGCCCCCGTCCCGGCGGGAGGCGAAGGGAGACCCAGTACTTC. Translating it yields CASSPRPGGRRRETQYF. The chain uses TRBV7-2 and TRBJ2-5; TRBD2 matches 8 bases. V was pared by 5 bases and J by 5 bases, with 16 bases of the junction left unmatched. The length of the CDR3 is 17 residues. Per germline, CDR1 SGHTA and CDR2 FQGNSA.

The chain has TRBV27 and TRBJ2-7; no reliable D call. CDR1 is MNHEY, CDR2 SMNVEV, per germline (reference sequence). The CDR3 loop spans 14 amino acids. V shed 3 bases and J shed 4 bases, with 13 bases lying between them. As DNA, the CDR3 is TGTGCCAGCAGTTTTACAGTGCCTACTTACGAGCAGTACTTC. Translation: CASSFTVPTYEQYF.

The J gene is TRBJ1-2, the V gene TRBV6-5, with no clear D. V gave up 10 bases and J gave up 0 bases, with 12 bases separating them. CDR1 and CDR2 (germline): MNHEY, SVGAGI. This CDR3 is 13 amino acids long. The CDR3 region has the DNA TGTGCCATCGGGATGCAGGCTAACTATGGCTACACCTTC. Its translation is CAIGMQANYGYTF.

This clonotype was seen a few times. The chain's CDR3 is CASSSSGYYEQYF. CDR3 bases: TGCGCCAGCAGCTCTAGCGGATACTACGAGCAGTACTTC. The chain has TRBV5-1 and TRBJ2-7, with 7 bases that match TRBD2. Germline CDR1 is SGHRS and CDR2 is YFSETQ. V trimming: 3 bases; J trimming: 3 bases; junction bases outside the gene matches: 3. The CDR3 totals 13 residues.

The chain uses TRBV20-1 and TRBJ2-7; perhaps TRBD2 as D (6 bases). Germline V gene sequence: CDR1 DFQATT, CDR2 SNEGSKA (reference sequence). The CDR3 length is 14 residues. V lost 0 bases to trimming and J lost 3 bases, with 12 bases between them. As DNA, the CDR3 is TGCAGTGCTAGAGAGCGGGATCCCTTCTACGAGCAGTACTTC. This translates into CSARERDPFYEQYF.

This clonotype was found many times. The chain links TRBV6-4 to TRBJ1-1; perhaps TRBD1 as D (5 bases). CDR1 is MRHNA, CDR2 SNTAGT, per germline. Trimming left V 6 bases short and J 7 bases short, with 18 bases between. The CDR3 is 14 residues long. The CDR3, as DNA: TGTGCCAGCAGACTATTCTTTTGGGACGGTGAAGCTTTCTTT. Translating it yields CASRLFFWDGEAFF.

V gene TRBV6-6 combines with J gene TRBJ2-5; D is undetermined. CDR3 size: 13 residues. V lost 6 bases and J 9 bases, leaving 17 bases between the germline ends. The germline gives CDR1 MNHNY, CDR2 SVGAGI (reference sequence). The CDR3 protein is CASSRSGNQPQYF. In DNA form, the CDR3 reads TGTGCCAGCAGCCGTAGTGGCAATCAGCCCCAGTACTTC.

Many counts were recorded for this clonotype. This sequence joins TRBV2 and TRBJ1-5, with no clear D. V gave up 4 bases and J gave up 4 bases, with 8 bases separating them. This CDR3 has 13 amino acids. Germline values: CDR1 SNHLY, CDR2 FYNNEI. CDR3: CASSGALNQPQHF. As DNA, the CDR3 is TGTGCCAGCAGTGGGGCCCTAAATCAGCCCCAGCATTTT.